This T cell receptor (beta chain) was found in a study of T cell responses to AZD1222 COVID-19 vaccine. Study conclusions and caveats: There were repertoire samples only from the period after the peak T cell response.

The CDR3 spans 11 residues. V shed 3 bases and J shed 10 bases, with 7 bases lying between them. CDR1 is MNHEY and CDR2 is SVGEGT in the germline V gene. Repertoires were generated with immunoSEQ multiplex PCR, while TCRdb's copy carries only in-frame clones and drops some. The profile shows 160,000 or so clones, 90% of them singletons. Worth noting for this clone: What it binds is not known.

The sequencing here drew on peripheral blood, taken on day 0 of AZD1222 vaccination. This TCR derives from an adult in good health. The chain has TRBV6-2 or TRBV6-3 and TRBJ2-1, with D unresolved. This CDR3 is CASSYLGEQFF. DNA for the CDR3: TGTGCCAGCAGTTATCTAGGGGAGCAGTTCTTC.